Shown below are 30 T cell receptor beta chains from a single sample sequenced in a study of blood T cell repertoires in COVID-19 (dated by TCRdb to about 2020). Receptor amplification or capture employed the immunoSEQ multiplex PCR assay. As stored in TCRdb, this immuneACCESS dataset retains in-frame rearrangements with V and J assigned. A fraction of the clones does not appear; measured against another copy, unresolved V genes explain less than half of the discrepancy, and the remainder lacks a known reason. This sample has more than 300,000 clones in its table, and roughly 90% of those were observed once. Jointly, the top ten make up around 6.6% of the sample. The material sequenced was peripheral blood. The receptor set was obtained from a woman between 70 and 85 years old with COVID-19, enrolled during active disease.

The chain links TRBV6-6 to TRBJ1-4; weak D call: TRBD1 (6 bases). The length of the CDR3 is 15 residues. In germline, CDR1 is MNHNY, CDR2 SVGAGI (reference sequence). V was trimmed by 6 bases and J by 8 bases, leaving 19 bases between them. The CDR3 DNA reads TGTGCCAGCAGGCTATACAGGGCCGTGGGGGAAAAACTGTTTTTT. Amino acid sequence: CASRLYRAVGEKLFF.

This clone is a singleton in its sample. DNA of the CDR3: TGTGCCAGCAGTTTAGACCAGGGACAGTACTTC. Protein: CASSLDQGQYF. The chain links TRBV28 to TRBJ2-7; TRBD1 is a possible D gene (5 bases). The length of the CDR3 is 11 residues. Trimming shortened V by 2 bases and J by 10 bases, and 9 bases separated the two germline ends. Germline lookup yields CDR1 MDHEN and CDR2 SYDVKM.

This chain links TRBV30 with TRBJ2-3; D is possibly TRBD1 (6 bases). The CDR3 extends over 14 amino acids. The V and J ends lost 0 bases and 3 bases respectively, with 10 bases between them. Germline V CDR1 and CDR2: GTSNPN, SVGIG (reference sequence). CDR3 loop: CAWSVRGKTDTQYF. The CDR3, as DNA: TGTGCCTGGAGTGTAAGGGGGAAGACAGATACGCAGTATTTT. Based on the CDR3 plus reference TRBV30 and TRBJ2-3, the full variable domain is SQTIHQWPATLVQPVGSPLSLECTVEGTSNPNLYWYRQAAGRGLQLLFYSVGIGQISSEVPQNLSASRPQDRQFILSSKKLLLSDSGFYLCAWSVRGKTDTQYFGPGTRLTVL.

This chain links TRBV12-3 or TRBV12-4 with TRBJ1-1, with D maybe TRBD1 (6 bases). The CDR3 runs to 12 residues. Trimming took off 3 bases at V and 11 bases at J, with 13 bases between the two ends. DNA for the CDR3: TGTGCCAGCAGTTTCCCACAGGGAGCGGCTTTCTTT. This encodes CASSFPQGAAFF.

This clone was counted once. This chain joins TRBV18 and TRBJ1-2, with TRBD1 identical over 7 bases. Germline V gene sequence: CDR1 KGHSH, CDR2 LQKENI. J was trimmed by 2 bases and V by 5 bases; bases with no gene match: 2. This CDR3 has 13 amino acids. The CDR3 protein is CASSSQGNYGYTF. In DNA form, the CDR3 reads TGTGCCAGCTCATCACAGGGGAACTATGGCTACACCTTC.

CDR3: CASSIQGYYGYTF. CDR3 nucleotides: TGTGCCAGCAGCATACAGGGATACTATGGCTACACCTTC. The V and J genes are TRBV5-4 and TRBJ1-2; D is perhaps TRBD1 (6 bases). Looked up from germline, CDR1 is SGHNT and CDR2 is YYREEE (reference sequence). This CDR3 is 13 amino acids long. V was shortened by 4 bases and J by 3 bases, with 10 bases between the two germline ends.

This clone has just one count. This chain connects TRBV6-2 or TRBV6-3 to TRBJ2-5; 16 nucleotides match TRBD2. The CDR3 totals 17 residues. V gave up 3 bases and J gave up 5 bases; unmatched junction bases: 6. Germline CDR1 and CDR2: MNHEY and SVGEGT. The CDR3 DNA is TGTGCCAGCAGTTATGGGACTAGCGGGGGGGAGACTGAGACCCAGTACTTC. It encodes CASSYGTSGGETETQYF.

This clone appeared a few times. The V call is TRBV5-6, the J call TRBJ1-5; D unresolved. This CDR3 region has 12 residues. Germline V gene lookup returns CDR1 SGHDT and CDR2 YYEEEE. The V gene lost 2 bases and the J gene lost 7 bases, with 7 bases spanning the gap. The CDR3 here is CASSFFSQPQHF. The CDR3 DNA sequence: TGTGCCAGCAGCTTTTTTTCGCAGCCCCAGCATTTT.

This clone was seen once. The rearrangement uses TRBV30 and TRBJ1-2, with 7 bases fitting TRBD1. After removal of 2 bases from V and 4 bases from J, the junction contained 1 base not matched to a gene. The CDR3 length is 12 residues. The germline V gene encodes CDR1 GTSNPN and CDR2 SVGIG (reference sequence). The CDR3 nucleotides are TGTGCCTGGAGTACAGGGGCCTATGGCTACACCTTC. This sequence encodes CAWSTGAYGYTF.

The V gene is TRBV4-1, the J gene TRBJ1-3, with TRBD1 matching over 8 bases. CDR1 and CDR2 (germline): MGHRA, YSYEKL. The CDR3 consists of 15 residues. Losses at the gene ends were 5 bases for V and 0 bases for J; bases not matched to a gene: 3. The chain's CDR3 is CASSSGQGSGNTIYF. CDR3 DNA sequence: TGCGCCAGCAGCTCCGGACAGGGCTCTGGAAACACCATATATTTT.

This chain connects TRBV27 to TRBJ1-1, with a weak D call TRBD1 (5 bases). V lost 6 bases, J lost 7 bases, and 15 bases lay in between. Germline V gives CDR1 MNHEY, CDR2 SMNVEV (reference sequence). The CDR3 length is 13 residues. CDR3 sequence (DNA): TGTGCCAGCAGAACAGGACGGTTCAATGAAGCTTTCTTT. Its protein is CASRTGRFNEAFF.

CDR3 protein: CASSFFGEGYGYTF. Written as DNA, the CDR3 is TGTGCCAGCAGCTTCTTCGGGGAGGGCTATGGCTACACCTTC. This chain uses TRBV5-4 with TRBJ1-2; D unresolved. CDR1 is SGHNT and CDR2 is YYREEE in the germline V gene (reference sequence). The V end lost 2 bases, the J end lost 4 bases, and 12 bases lay between the germline ends. This CDR3 is 14 amino acids long.

This clone was counted once. This chain joins TRBV6-2 or TRBV6-3 and TRBJ1-2; D is undetermined. V was shortened by 4 bases and J by 8 bases, with 14 bases between the two germline ends. The CDR3 consists of 13 residues. Germline CDR1 and CDR2: MNHEY and SVGEGT. Written as DNA, the CDR3 is TGTGCCAGCAGTTTCGCGCGGGCAACGGGCTACACCTTC. Its protein is CASSFARATGYTF.

The chain uses TRBV2 and TRBJ1-3; D gene uncertain. This CDR3 comprises 15 residues. Germline assignment: CDR1 SNHLY and CDR2 FYNNEI. Trimming shortened V by 7 bases and J by 0 bases, and 13 bases separated the two germline ends. The CDR3 region is CASTLSQISGNTIYF. Here the CDR3 DNA reads TGTGCCAGCACTCTTTCACAGATCTCTGGAAACACCATATATTTT.

Concerning this clone: Other DNA sequences of this sample code for an identical CDR3. J is TRBJ2-3 and V is TRBV6-4; TRBD1 matches 7 bases. CDR1 MRHNA and CDR2 SNTAGT come from the germline V gene. CDR3 size: 15 residues. Trimming at V came to 2 bases and at J to 2 bases, leaving 4 bases not matched to a gene. DNA of the CDR3: TGTGCCAGCAGTGACAGGGGGCTTGCCACAGATACGCAGTATTTT. Residues: CASSDRGLATDTQYF.

The chain joins TRBV15 to TRBJ1-1; TRBD1 matches 8 bases. The CDR3 is 14 amino acids. J lost 6 bases, V lost 2 bases, and 5 bases had no gene match. Germline V lookup: CDR1 LNHNV, CDR2 YYDKDF (reference sequence). Here the CDR3 reads CATSRPDREPEAFF. CDR3 bases: TGTGCCACCAGCAGACCGGACAGGGAACCTGAAGCTTTCTTT. Full variable domain (rest looked up from reference TRBV15 and TRBJ1-1): DAMVIQNPRYQVTQFGKPVTLSCSQTLNHNVMYWYQQKSSQAPKLLFHYYDKDFNNEADTPDNFQSRRPNTSFCFLDIRSPGLGDTAMYLCATSRPDREPEAFFGQGTRLTVV.

The V call is TRBV7-3, the J call TRBJ2-5, with 10 bases lining up with TRBD2. V was clipped by 0 bases and J by 3 bases; unmatched bases: 7. Germline CDR1 SGHTA, CDR2 FQGTGA. The CDR3 runs to 17 residues. Here the CDR3 DNA reads TGTGCCAGCAGCTTAACGAGGGCTAGCGGGGGAGAAGAGACCCAGTACTTC. Translated: CASSLTRASGGEETQYF.

This chain links TRBV3-1 (or the pseudogene TRBV3-2) with TRBJ2-2; the D is unclear. Trimming left V 1 base short and J 0 bases short, with 9 bases between. The length of the CDR3 is 16 residues. Germline lookup yields CDR1 LGHDT and CDR2 YNNKEL (reference sequence). Written as DNA, the CDR3 is TGTGCCAGCAGCCAAGTGAACGGAGCGAACACCGGGGAGCTGTTTTTT. This translates into CASSQVNGANTGELFF.

In nucleotides, the CDR3 is TGTGCCAGCAGCTTACCCAGGACAGGGGATAACACTGAAGCTTTCTTT. It yields the protein CASSLPRTGDNTEAFF. This rearrangement joins TRBV7-9 to TRBJ1-1, with 9 bases matching TRBD1. The germline V gene has CDR1 SEHNR and CDR2 FQNEAQ (reference sequence). The V and J ends lost 2 bases and 2 bases, in that order; junction bases with no gene match: 6. The CDR3 is 16 residues long.

The chain couples TRBV28 to TRBJ2-3; 8 nucleotides line up with TRBD2. Trimming removed 10 bases from V and 3 bases from J; junction bases left unmatched: 6. The length of the CDR3 is 13 residues. Germline V gene lookup returns CDR1 MDHEN and CDR2 SYDVKM. The CDR3 bases are TGTGCCATCAAGCGGGGGTCTACAGATACGCAGTATTTT. Residues: CAIKRGSTDTQYF.

CDR3 sequence (DNA): TGCGCCAGCAGGGTCAAGACAGGCCTGATGAACACTGAAGCTTTCTTT. This translates into CASRVKTGLMNTEAFF. V is TRBV10-2 and J is TRBJ1-1, with a possible D match to TRBD1 (6 bases). Looked up from germline, CDR1 is WSHSY and CDR2 is SAAADI. The CDR3 length is 16 residues. With 6 bases removed from V and 0 bases from J, the gap between germline ends came to 17 bases.

The chain couples TRBV5-1 to TRBJ1-3; D is uncertain. The CDR3 consists of 15 residues. The germline gives CDR1 SGHRS, CDR2 YFSETQ. The ends were cut back, 0 bases at V and 0 bases at J, with 7 bases in the middle. The CDR3 loop is CASSLGSVSGNTIYF. CDR3 nucleotides: TGCGCCAGCAGCTTGGGTTCGGTCTCTGGAAACACCATATATTTT.

J is TRBJ1-2 and V is TRBV28, with 7 nucleotides matching TRBD1. Germline V gene sequence: CDR1 MDHEN, CDR2 SYDVKM. Trimming at V came to 3 bases and at J to 4 bases, leaving 5 bases not matched to a gene. The CDR3 covers 14 residues. CDR3 loop: CASSFEAGGYGYTF. The DNA of the CDR3 is TGTGCCAGCAGTTTCGAGGCAGGGGGCTATGGCTACACCTTC.

The chain is built from TRBV11-2 and TRBJ2-5; D uncertain. The ends were cut back, 2 bases at V and 5 bases at J, with 12 bases in the middle. This CDR3 region has 14 residues. CDR1 SGHAT and CDR2 FQNNGV come from the germline V gene. The CDR3 region is CASSLLGRLETQYF. CDR3 DNA: TGTGCCAGCAGCTTACTTGGCCGTCTGGAGACCCAGTACTTC. The full variable domain, in which reference TRBV11-2 and TRBJ2-5 provide the parts outside the CDR3, is EAGVAQSPRYKIIEKRQSVAFWCNPISGHATLYWYQQILGQGPKLLIQFQNNGVVDDSQLPKDRFSAERLKGVDSTLKIQPAKLEDSAVYLCASSLLGRLETQYFGPGTRLLVL.

This clone was counted once. V usage is TRBV6-5 and J usage is TRBJ1-5; no definite D call. The germline V gene encodes CDR1 MNHEY and CDR2 SVGAGI. V was cut by 6 bases and J by 6 bases, with 9 bases left in between. The length of the CDR3 is 12 residues. CDR3 sequence (DNA): TGTGCCAGCAGACATGGGAGTCAGCCCCAGCATTTT. It translates to CASRHGSQPQHF.

The rearrangement joins TRBV5-1 to TRBJ2-1; the D is unclear. The CDR3 runs 16 residues. The V gene lost 0 bases and the J gene lost 0 bases, with 10 bases spanning the gap. The germline V gene has CDR1 SGHRS and CDR2 YFSETQ. The DNA of the CDR3 is TGCGCCAGCAGCTTGGGGTATCCTAGCTCCTACAATGAGCAGTTCTTC. Protein sequence: CASSLGYPSSYNEQFF.

This chain uses TRBV18 with TRBJ2-1, with TRBD2 matching over 7 bases. CDR3 size: 17 residues. Germline CDR1 KGHSH, CDR2 LQKENI. Trimming at V came to 3 bases and at J to 0 bases, leaving 8 bases not matched to a gene. CDR3 region: CASSPLTRGSSYNEQFF. The CDR3 nucleotides are TGTGCCAGCTCACCTCTGACGCGGGGGAGCTCCTACAATGAGCAGTTCTTC. The full variable domain, in which reference TRBV18 and TRBJ2-1 provide the parts outside the CDR3, is NAGVMQNPRHLVRRRGQEARLRCSPMKGHSHVYWYRQLPEEGLKFMVYLQKENIIDESGMPKERFSAEFPKEGPSILRIQQVVRGDSAAYFCASSPLTRGSSYNEQFFGPGTRLTVL.

The rearrangement joins TRBV7-8 to TRBJ2-7; 11 positions agree with TRBD1. Germline-derived CDR1 and CDR2 are SGHVS and FQNEAQ. V lost 5 bases to trimming and J lost 5 bases; unmatched junction nucleotides: 5. The CDR3 has 14 amino acids. CDR3 sequence reads: CASSLGQGAHEQYF. The CDR3 DNA sequence: TGTGCCAGCAGCCTAGGACAGGGGGCCCACGAGCAGTACTTC.

The genes are TRBV9 and TRBJ2-6; 7 bases line up with TRBD1. Germline CDR1 reads SGDLS; CDR2 reads YYNGEE. V gave up 0 bases and J gave up 3 bases; unmatched junction bases: 9. This CDR3 spans 18 amino acids. In DNA form, the CDR3 reads TGTGCCAGCAGCGTAGCTAGGACGAGGGGGCTTGGGGCCAACGTCCTGACTTTC. It codes for CASSVARTRGLGANVLTF. Looking up the rest from reference TRBV9 and TRBJ2-6 gives the full variable domain: DSGVTQTPKHLITATGQRVTLRCSPRSGDLSVYWYQQSLDQGLQFLIQYYNGEERAKGNILERFSAQQFPDLHSELNLSSLELGDSALYFCASSVARTRGLGANVLTFGAGSRLTVL.

A single count supports this clone. V and J are TRBV19 and TRBJ1-1, with D possibly TRBD1 on 5 matching bases. CDR3 length: 15 amino acids. Looked up from germline, CDR1 is LNHDA and CDR2 is SQIVND (reference sequence). V was shortened by 4 bases and J by 2 bases, with 14 bases between the two germline ends. CDR3 protein: CASSTQGRPNTEAFF. The CDR3 bases are TGTGCCAGTAGTACCCAGGGCAGACCCAACACTGAAGCTTTCTTT.